This TCR beta chain was obtained from a study of molecular identifiers for immune sequencing clone quantification. Study summary: For replicates, RNA isolated from about 20,000 or 100,000 naive CD8 cells was divided into five portions, of which four were sequenced.

Libraries for naive CD8 T cells, which were made from 20,000 to 1,000,000 sorted cells, drew on 10%, 30% or 50% of the RNA. CDR3 length: 15 amino acids. V dropped 9 bases and J dropped 3; count of bases not matched to a gene: 7. Germline V gene sequence: CDR1 MDHEN, CDR2 SYDVKM. Libraries of bulk TCR were made by previously described methods (with listed TCR primers). TCRdb redid the calling of the PCR reads with MiXCR, one entry per CDR3 protein. The table lists under 75,000 distinct CDR3 sequences, 15% to 20% of them singletons. Many counts were recorded for this clonotype. This TCR was sampled from a human donor in good health. Some libraries in this study had Jurkat cell RNA spiked in. The chain couples TRBV28 to TRBJ2-3, with 12 bases aligning to TRBD2. The specimen sequenced was naive CD8+ T cells from blood, with Jurkat cell RNA spiked in. Subset reported: FACS-sorted CD8+CD4-CCR7+CD45RA+ naive T cells. CDR3 region: CASQGLAGSTDTQYF. CDR3 DNA sequence: TGTGCCAGTCAGGGACTAGCGGGTTCAACAGATACGCAGTATTTT.